A single sample is the source of the 20 T cell receptor beta chains below, sequenced in a study of shared clonotypes between healthy human individuals. Cells designated naive CD8 were CD45RO-negative and were positively selected for CCR7, with terminally differentiated effector memory CD45RA+ cells excluded. Sequencing was performed with immunoSEQ multiplex PCR; in TCRdb, only in-frame clones are kept and a portion is missing. Seen here are around 1,900,000 clones, just under 95% observed once, and the top ten hold less than 2%. Sequencing was performed on naive CD8+ T cells from PBMCs. These receptor sequences come from a man in his late teens or twenties in good health. Some clones in this sample may be carry-over from other donors' samples.

V gene TRBV9 combines with J gene TRBJ2-1; the match to TRBD2 covers 11 bases. CDR1 and CDR2 (germline): SGDLS, YYNGEE. This CDR3 region has 16 residues. After removal of 4 bases from V and 8 bases from J, the junction contained 11 bases not matched to a gene. The CDR3 region has the DNA TGTGCCAGCAGCCCGGCGACTAGCGGGGATTGGGATGAGCAGTTCTTC. It codes for CASSPATSGDWDEQFF.

This chain connects TRBV10-2 to TRBJ2-7; 9 bases agree with TRBD1. The CDR3 contains 15 residues. Germline trimming cut 6 bases from V and 7 bases from J; bases unmatched to any gene: 13. Germline V lookup: CDR1 WSHSY, CDR2 SAAADI. CDR3 loop: CASRVPGQGIWEQYF. The DNA of the CDR3 is TGCGCCAGCAGAGTACCGGGACAGGGCATTTGGGAGCAGTACTTC.

J is TRBJ1-5 and V is TRBV19; no clear D. CDR3 size: 13 residues. V shed 6 bases and J shed 4 bases, with 10 bases lying between them. Germline lookup yields CDR1 LNHDA and CDR2 SQIVND (reference sequence). CDR3 DNA sequence: TGTGCCAGTAGCCCACAAAGAAATCAGCCCCAGCATTTT. Its translation is CASSPQRNQPQHF. Filled out from reference TRBV19 and TRBJ1-5, the complete variable domain reads DGGITQSPKYLFRKEGQNVTLSCEQNLNHDAMYWYRQDPGQGLRLIYYSQIVNDFQKGDIAEGYSVSREKKESFPLTVTSAQKNPTAFYLCASSPQRNQPQHFGDGTRLSIL.

The rearrangement links TRBV19 to TRBJ1-4, with TRBD1 identical over 9 bases. The germline CDR1 and CDR2 sequences are LNHDA and SQIVND (reference sequence). With 3 bases clipped from V and 8 bases from J, the junction kept 7 bases outside the gene matches. The CDR3 has 15 amino acids. This chain's CDR3 is CASSIGTGRREKLFF. The CDR3, as DNA: TGTGCCAGTAGTATTGGGACAGGGCGACGGGAAAAACTGTTTTTT.

V usage is TRBV5-4 and J usage is TRBJ2-3, with a tentative D call TRBD1 (5 bases). Germline CDR1 reads SGHNT; CDR2 reads YYREEE (reference sequence). The CDR3 contains 14 residues. V dropped 3 bases and J dropped 4 bases, with 12 bases sitting between them. The CDR3 sequence is CASSSDQGPDTQYF. The CDR3, as DNA: TGTGCCAGCAGCTCGGACCAGGGCCCAGATACGCAGTATTTT.

The V and J genes are TRBV7-9 and TRBJ1-1; D possibly corresponds to TRBD1 (6 bases). Looked up from germline, CDR1 is SEHNR and CDR2 is FQNEAQ (reference sequence). V was clipped by 7 bases and J by 0 bases, with 24 bases between them. There are 18 residues in the CDR3. CDR3 bases: TGTGCCAGCAACAGAAATTTAGGGGGTGGACATTTGAACACTGAAGCTTTCTTT. Translation gives CASNRNLGGGHLNTEAFF.

The chain combines TRBV25-1 with TRBJ1-6; D is unresolved. Trimming left V 0 bases short and J 5 bases short, with 5 bases between. This CDR3 region has 14 residues. CDR1 MGHDK and CDR2 SYGVNS come from the germline V gene. The chain's CDR3 is CASSEYQHNSPLHF. For the CDR3, the DNA is TGTGCCAGCAGTGAATACCAGCATAATTCACCCCTCCACTTT.

The V gene is TRBV28, the J gene TRBJ1-1, with a tentative D call TRBD1 (5 bases). This CDR3 is 17 amino acids long. The germline V and J ends were trimmed by 2 bases and 2 bases, with 18 bases remaining between them. Per germline, CDR1 MDHEN and CDR2 SYDVKM. The CDR3 DNA reads as TGTGCCAGCAGTTTAACAGGTTGGAATTTGGGAAACACTGAAGCTTTCTTT. Translation: CASSLTGWNLGNTEAFF.

The rearrangement joins TRBV7-3 to TRBJ2-2; no clear D. The CDR3 loop spans 12 amino acids. Deletions cut 10 bases from V and 4 bases from J, with 10 bases between. Per the germline V gene, CDR1 is SGHTA and CDR2 is FQGTGA. The CDR3 DNA reads as TGTGCCACCCGAACAACCACCGGGGAGCTGTTTTTT. Encoded protein: CATRTTTGELFF.

The chain is built from TRBV27 and TRBJ2-3; TRBD2 agrees at 7 bases. Germline CDR1 and CDR2: MNHEY and SMNVEV (reference sequence). V shed 6 bases and J 6 bases; nucleotides not matched to a gene: 9. The CDR3 is 14 amino acids. CDR3 loop: CASSPLGTMDTQYF. In DNA form, the CDR3 reads TGTGCCAGCAGCCCTTTAGGGACTATGGATACGCAGTATTTT.

This chain links TRBV19 with TRBJ1-1, with D tentatively TRBD1 (6 bases). There are 12 residues in the CDR3. V shed 6 bases and J shed 6 bases, with 11 bases lying between them. Germline V gives CDR1 LNHDA, CDR2 SQIVND (reference sequence). In DNA form, the CDR3 reads TGTGCCAGTAGGAGGGGGTACGCTGAAGCTTTCTTT. Translation gives CASRRGYAEAFF.

The V and J genes are TRBV5-6 and TRBJ2-1; tentative D call: TRBD1 (5 bases). The V and J ends lost 2 bases and 7 bases respectively, with 10 bases between them. Germline V gene sequence: CDR1 SGHDT, CDR2 YYEEEE. CDR3 length equals 13 residues. CDR3: CASSLLQGNEQFF. The CDR3 coding sequence is TGTGCCAGCAGCTTACTCCAGGGAAATGAGCAGTTCTTC.

The V and J genes are TRBV5-1 and TRBJ2-7, with D uncertain. Germline loops: CDR1 SGHRS, CDR2 YFSETQ. This CDR3 has 12 amino acids. The V and J ends lost 4 bases and 3 bases respectively, with 8 bases between them. CDR3 DNA: TGCGCCAGCAGCACCCAAAGCTACGAGCAGTACTTC. This encodes CASSTQSYEQYF. Combining the CDR3 with reference TRBV5-1 and TRBJ2-7 gives the whole variable domain KAGVTQTPRYLIKTRGQQVTLSCSPISGHRSVSWYQQTPGQGLQFLFEYFSETQRNKGNFPGRFSGRQFSNSRSEMNVSTLELGDSALYLCASSTQSYEQYFGPGTRLTVT.

The chain employs TRBV15 and TRBJ2-3, with D possibly TRBD2 on 5 matching bases. Trimming removed 0 bases at V and 0 bases at J, with 13 bases between. The CDR3 is made up of 17 amino acids. Germline lookup yields CDR1 LNHNV and CDR2 YYDKDF (reference sequence). CDR3 in amino acids: CATSRDKRERSTDTQYF. CDR3 nucleotides: TGTGCCACCAGCAGAGATAAGAGGGAACGGAGCACAGATACGCAGTATTTT.

About this clone: The sample contains more than one DNA sequence encoding this CDR3. The chain carries TRBV27 and TRBJ2-1; 8 nucleotides agree with TRBD2. There are 16 residues in the CDR3. Germline V gene sequence: CDR1 MNHEY, CDR2 SMNVEV (reference sequence). Losses at the gene ends were 2 bases for V and 0 bases for J; bases not matched to a gene: 3. The CDR3 nucleotides are TGTGCCAGCAGTTTAAGCCTAGCGGGCTCCTACAATGAGCAGTTCTTC. It codes for CASSLSLAGSYNEQFF.

The chain uses TRBV30 and TRBJ1-6, with D unclear. Germline assignment: CDR1 GTSNPN and CDR2 SVGIG (reference sequence). The V end was cut by 3 bases, the J end by 7 bases, with 16 bases between. The CDR3 is 15 residues long. CDR3 sequence: CAWSLDHAGNSPLHF. Written as DNA, the CDR3 is TGTGCCTGGAGCCTGGACCACGCGGGGAATTCACCCCTCCACTTT.

The chain links TRBV5-6 to TRBJ1-2, with D hard to call. The CDR3 runs to 15 residues. Germline V gene data show CDR1 as SGHDT and CDR2 as YYEEEE. Trimming took 1 base from V and 4 from J, leaving 14 bases between them. The CDR3 bases are TGTGCCAGCAGCTTGTTAAGGGTTCGTAGCTATGGCTACACCTTC. This sequence encodes CASSLLRVRSYGYTF.

Only a few counts were recorded for this clone. The CDR3 coding sequence is TGTGCCAGCCGACTTTTGTCCCCCAATCAGCCCCAGCATTTT. Its protein product is CASRLLSPNQPQHF. The chain links TRBV28 to TRBJ1-5; D gene uncertain. V was clipped by 8 bases and J by 3 bases, with 14 bases between them. Germline CDR1 MDHEN, CDR2 SYDVKM. The CDR3 sequence is 14 residues long.

J is TRBJ1-2 and V is TRBV7-9; 8 bases line up with TRBD1. The V gene's germline CDR1 is SEHNR and CDR2 FQNEAQ (reference sequence). Unmatched junction bases numbered 6, after V lost 7 bases and J lost 2 bases. The CDR3 consists of 14 residues. CDR3: CASMPRQGNYGYTF. In nucleotides, the CDR3 is TGTGCCAGCATGCCACGACAGGGGAACTATGGCTACACCTTC.

Points on this clone: The identical CDR3 is also encoded by other nucleotide sequences in the sample. The chain uses TRBV2 and TRBJ2-1; D may be TRBD2 (5 bases). V was cut by 7 bases and J by 7 bases, with 8 bases left in between. The CDR3 totals 11 residues. Germline values: CDR1 SNHLY, CDR2 FYNNEI. CDR3: CASTPGNEQFF. The CDR3 DNA follows: TGTGCCAGCACGCCGGGGAATGAGCAGTTCTTC.